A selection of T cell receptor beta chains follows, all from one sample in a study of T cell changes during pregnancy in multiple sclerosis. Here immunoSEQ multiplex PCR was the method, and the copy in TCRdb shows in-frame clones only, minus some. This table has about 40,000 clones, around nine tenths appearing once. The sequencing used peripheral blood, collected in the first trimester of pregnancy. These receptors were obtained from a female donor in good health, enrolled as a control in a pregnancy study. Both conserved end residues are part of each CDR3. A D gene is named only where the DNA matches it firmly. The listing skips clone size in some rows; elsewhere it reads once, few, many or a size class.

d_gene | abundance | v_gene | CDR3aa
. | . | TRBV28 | CASGVNRRSRNTIYF
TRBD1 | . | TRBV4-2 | CASSQDNRGGFNYGYTF
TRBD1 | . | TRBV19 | CASSIGQGNQPQHF
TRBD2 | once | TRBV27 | CASTERGAAEQYF
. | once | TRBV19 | CASSIQRGSGNTIYF
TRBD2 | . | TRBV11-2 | CASSFGSGGPAKNIQYF
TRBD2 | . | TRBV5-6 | CASSFRLAELYEQYF
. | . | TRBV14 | CASSPWDSPSYNEQFF
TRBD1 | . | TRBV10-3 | CATLISNPGQGNEQYF
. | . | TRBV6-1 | CASSSLETQYF
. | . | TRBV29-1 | CSVSQRYRTYEQYF
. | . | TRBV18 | CASSPEGNTIYF
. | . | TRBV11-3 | CASSLEHNTEAFF
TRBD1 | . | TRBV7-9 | CASSWTGSLDYGYTF
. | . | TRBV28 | CASSLIQVGNQPQHF
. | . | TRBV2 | CASSDGAPNQPQHF
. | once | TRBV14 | CASSQVPPFTGWQETQYF
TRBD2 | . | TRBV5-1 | CASSLSGGGDTQYF
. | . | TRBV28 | CASSLPSFEAFF
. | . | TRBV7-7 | CASSLGPGVHSGANVLTF
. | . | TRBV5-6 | CASSLVSGRKNIQYF
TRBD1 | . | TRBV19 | CASSPRTGGYGYTF
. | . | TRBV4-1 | CASSPHRRLLDGYTF
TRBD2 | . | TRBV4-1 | CASSQALAGRTDTQYF
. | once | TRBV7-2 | CASSFARVAGNTIYF
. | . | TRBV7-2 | CASSLQRLTGNEQFF
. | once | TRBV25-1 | CASSEVGAGQPQHF
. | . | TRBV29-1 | CSVEVSGGANTEAFF
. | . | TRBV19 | CASSMRLATDTQYF
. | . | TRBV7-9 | CASSFGAGPSYEQYF
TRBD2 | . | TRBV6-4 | CASSERLAVRDEQFF
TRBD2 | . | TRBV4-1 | CASSQDSSGRSLDTQYF
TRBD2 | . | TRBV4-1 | CASSQNSGNTDTQYF
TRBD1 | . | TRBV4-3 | CASSLRTGRGYTF
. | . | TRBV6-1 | CASSVGGAGELFF
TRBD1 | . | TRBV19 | CASRKGQGTEAFF
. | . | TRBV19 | CASSLGDRSSYNSPLHF
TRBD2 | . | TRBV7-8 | CASSLAPGGRANSRNEQYF
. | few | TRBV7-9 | CASSLRGEDNYGYTF
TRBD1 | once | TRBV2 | CANLTGGDRTEAFF
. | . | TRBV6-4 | CASSASEGGNEKLFF
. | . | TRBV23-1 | CASSRAPITNQPQHF
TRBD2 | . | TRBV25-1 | CASSESKRGIGADTQYF
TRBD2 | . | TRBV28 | CASSLGLAGNNEQFF
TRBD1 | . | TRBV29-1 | CSAGLGTGPGETQYF
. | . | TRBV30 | CAWDRGSQETQYF
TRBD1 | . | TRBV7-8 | CASSLSPGQGSSGANILTF
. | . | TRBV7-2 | CASSLGMRDQPQHF
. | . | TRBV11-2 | CASSRGGEGNTIYF
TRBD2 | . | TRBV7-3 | CASSRFTGLAGVKDTQYF
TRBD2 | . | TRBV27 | CASSLSAGGPYEQFF
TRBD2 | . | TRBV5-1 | CASSLGSLAGVEQYF
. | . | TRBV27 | CASSWGGTYEQYF
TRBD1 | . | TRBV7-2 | CASSLGDRGSPLHF
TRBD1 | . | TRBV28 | CASSLPPGQGAGELFF
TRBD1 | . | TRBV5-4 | CASSPRPTGENTGELFF
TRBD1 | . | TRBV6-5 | CASSRGTGSSDEQYF
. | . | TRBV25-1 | CASSPLRTGGTDTQYF